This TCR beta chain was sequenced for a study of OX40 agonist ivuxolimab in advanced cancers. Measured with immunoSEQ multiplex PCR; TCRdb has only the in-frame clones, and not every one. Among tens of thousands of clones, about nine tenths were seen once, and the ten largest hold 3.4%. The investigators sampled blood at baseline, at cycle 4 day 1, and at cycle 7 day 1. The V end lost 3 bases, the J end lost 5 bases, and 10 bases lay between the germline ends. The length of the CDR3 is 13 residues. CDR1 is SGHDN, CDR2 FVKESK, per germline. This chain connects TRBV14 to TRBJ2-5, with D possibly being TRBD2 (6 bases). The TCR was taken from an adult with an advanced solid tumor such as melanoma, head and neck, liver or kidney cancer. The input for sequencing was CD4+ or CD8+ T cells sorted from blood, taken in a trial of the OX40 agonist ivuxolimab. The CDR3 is CASSHLAVETQYF. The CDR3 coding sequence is TGTGCCAGCAGCCATTTAGCGGTTGAGACCCAGTACTTC.